A selection of T cell receptor beta chains follows, all from one sample in a study of blood T cell repertoires in COVID-19. TCRdb's table, derived via immunoSEQ multiplex PCR, lists solely in-frame clones and lacks some. The top ten clones hold 1% of a sample with about 310,000 clones, roughly 87% of them seen once. Material: peripheral blood. The receptors derive from a man between 50 and 59 years old with active or convalescent COVID-19. The CDR3 runs from the conserved cysteine through the conserved F or W. Fields, in order: D gene, V gene, CDR3 length, clone size, J gene, CDR3 DNA, CDR3 protein. A D gene is named only where the DNA matches it firmly. Rows give clone size only sometimes, using once, few, many, or a class for an expanded clone.

D: TRBD1
V: TRBV6-2/TRBV6-3
length: 14
size: NA
J: TRBJ1-1
DNA: TGTGCCAGCAGTTATCAGGGGGAGTTCACTGAAGCTTTCTTT
CDR3: CASSYQGEFTEAFF

D: NA
V: TRBV19
length: 13
size: NA
J: TRBJ2-7
DNA: TGTGCCAGTAGTGAGGGACACCTCCAGGAGCAGTACTTC
CDR3: CASSEGHLQEQYF

D: NA
V: TRBV24-1
length: 15
size: NA
J: TRBJ2-5
DNA: TGTGCCACCAGTGACCCATTAGACTCGCAAGAGACCCAGTACTTC
CDR3: CATSDPLDSQETQYF

D: TRBD2
V: TRBV28
length: 14
size: few
J: TRBJ2-7
DNA: TGTGCCAGCAGACCTAGCGGGAGCTCCTACGAGCAGTACTTC
CDR3: CASRPSGSSYEQYF

D: NA
V: TRBV2
length: 14
size: NA
J: TRBJ1-1
DNA: TGTGCCAGCAGTGTAAGTTGGAGGAACACTGAAGCTTTCTTT
CDR3: CASSVSWRNTEAFF

D: NA
V: TRBV30
length: 15
size: once
J: TRBJ1-4
DNA: TGTGCCTGGAGCTCGGCACAGGCCCGCGGTGAAAAACTGTTTTTT
CDR3: CAWSSAQARGEKLFF

D: NA
V: TRBV29-1
length: 11
size: NA
J: TRBJ1-1
DNA: TGCAGCATATCAGTGTTTCCTGAAGCTTTCTTT
CDR3: CSISVFPEAFF

D: TRBD2
V: TRBV7-9
length: 14
size: NA
J: TRBJ2-7
DNA: TGTGCCAGCAGCCAGACTAGCGATTCCTACGAGCAGTACTTC
CDR3: CASSQTSDSYEQYF

D: TRBD1
V: TRBV7-3
length: 15
size: NA
J: TRBJ1-2
DNA: TGTGCCAGCAGCCCCGGACAGGGCGCTAACTATGGCTACACCTTC
CDR3: CASSPGQGANYGYTF

D: TRBD1
V: TRBV7-8
length: 15
size: few
J: TRBJ1-6
DNA: TGTGCCAGCAGCATAAGACAGGGGCATTATTCACCCCTCCACTTT
CDR3: CASSIRQGHYSPLHF

D: TRBD2
V: TRBV10-3
length: 17
size: NA
J: TRBJ2-3
DNA: TGTGCCATCAGTGAGGGTAGAACTAGCGGGAGAATGGATACGCAGTATTTT
CDR3: CAISEGRTSGRMDTQYF

D: NA
V: TRBV27
length: 12
size: NA
J: TRBJ1-2
DNA: TGTGCCAGCAGTTTCGGGTCGGGTGGCTACACCTTC
CDR3: CASSFGSGGYTF

D: TRBD1
V: TRBV7-8
length: 15
size: NA
J: TRBJ1-2
DNA: TGTGCCAGCAGCTTCGGACAGGGACAGGGCTATGGCTACACCTTC
CDR3: CASSFGQGQGYGYTF

D: NA
V: TRBV4-3
length: 17
size: NA
J: TRBJ2-7
DNA: TGCGCCAGCAGCCAAGATACTCCCGTTTACTTCTCCTACGAGCAGTACTTC
CDR3: CASSQDTPVYFSYEQYF

D: NA
V: TRBV28
length: 15
size: once
J: TRBJ2-3
DNA: TGTGCCAGCAGTTCTCGTACTCCTACGTCCGATACGCAGTATTTT
CDR3: CASSSRTPTSDTQYF

D: NA
V: TRBV6-5
length: 13
size: NA
J: TRBJ2-7
DNA: TGTGCCAGCAGTAAGGGAGGTTCGGGGGAGCAGTACTTC
CDR3: CASSKGGSGEQYF

D: NA
V: TRBV7-2
length: 13
size: NA
J: TRBJ2-7
DNA: TGTGCCAGCAGCTTAGGTTACTCCTACGAGCAGTACTTC
CDR3: CASSLGYSYEQYF

D: NA
V: TRBV10-3
length: 15
size: NA
J: TRBJ2-7
DNA: TGTGCCATCAGCGGAACTTTGAGGGTAAACTACGAGCAGTACTTC
CDR3: CAISGTLRVNYEQYF

D: TRBD1
V: TRBV5-5
length: 16
size: NA
J: TRBJ1-4
DNA: TGTGCCAGCAGCACACCGCCGGGACAGGGAGAGGAAAAACTGTTTTTT
CDR3: CASSTPPGQGEEKLFF

D: NA
V: TRBV28
length: 17
size: NA
J: TRBJ2-2
DNA: TGTGCCAGCAGTTTTAGCTCGGTCGTGAGGAACACCGGGGAGCTGTTTTTT
CDR3: CASSFSSVVRNTGELFF

D: TRBD1
V: TRBV29-1
length: 13
size: NA
J: TRBJ1-1
DNA: TGCAGCGTTGACGACCGGGACAGGGCGGGAGCTTTCTTT
CDR3: CSVDDRDRAGAFF

D: TRBD2
V: TRBV28
length: 19
size: NA
J: TRBJ2-4
DNA: TGTGCCAGCAGTCCCCTAGCGGGAGGAAACATCCTAGCCAAAAACATTCAGTACTTC
CDR3: CASSPLAGGNILAKNIQYF

D: TRBD1
V: TRBV11-2
length: 15
size: once
J: TRBJ2-7
DNA: TGTGCCAGCAGTTTTCCCGGGACAGGGAACTACGAGCAGTACTTC
CDR3: CASSFPGTGNYEQYF

D: TRBD1
V: TRBV9
length: 16
size: NA
J: TRBJ1-4
DNA: TGTGCCAGCAGCAAACAGGGGTGGGCAACTAATGAAAAACTGTTTTTT
CDR3: CASSKQGWATNEKLFF

D: NA
V: TRBV30
length: 16
size: NA
J: TRBJ1-1
DNA: TGTGCCTGGAGGATGACCAGGGGCTGGGGGAACACTGAAGCTTTCTTT
CDR3: CAWRMTRGWGNTEAFF

D: TRBD2
V: TRBV6-5
length: 15
size: NA
J: TRBJ2-1
DNA: TGTGCCAGCAGTTCACCGGGACTAGCGGGCCCTGAGCAGTTCTTC
CDR3: CASSSPGLAGPEQFF

D: TRBD1
V: TRBV6-1
length: 14
size: NA
J: TRBJ2-7
DNA: TGTGCCAGCAGTGAACCGGGACAGAGAGGTTGGCAGTACTTC
CDR3: CASSEPGQRGWQYF

D: TRBD1
V: TRBV5-1
length: 14
size: NA
J: TRBJ1-1
DNA: TGCGCCAGCAGCGTATCCACAGGGGGCACTGAAGCTTTCTTT
CDR3: CASSVSTGGTEAFF

D: TRBD1
V: TRBV4-3
length: 18
size: NA
J: TRBJ2-7
DNA: TGCGCCAGCAGCCAAGATACGCACCGGGGCACAGGGGTCTACGAGCAGTACTTC
CDR3: CASSQDTHRGTGVYEQYF

D: NA
V: TRBV4-3
length: 16
size: once
J: TRBJ1-4
DNA: TGCGCCAGCAGCCAAGTAGGAGGGGGGGATAATGAAAAACTGTTTTTT
CDR3: CASSQVGGGDNEKLFF

D: NA
V: TRBV7-2
length: 15
size: NA
J: TRBJ2-3
DNA: TGTGCCAGCAGCTTAGTGGGGCTAGTCGTAGATACGCAGTATTTT
CDR3: CASSLVGLVVDTQYF